The present entry profiles one T cell receptor beta chain with its context. No antigen is known for it. Each CDR3 protein gets one entry after TCRdb re-called the RACE reads with MiXCR. The sample lists 150,000 to 200,000 distinct CDR3 sequences, roughly 14% occurring once. The sample originates from a study of human T cells and chemical hapten exposure. Findings and limits, study-wide: Since the donors had alopecia, their immune response may not be the same as that of healthy people. Significantly greater numbers of large CDR3 similarity clusters came from expanded TCRs than from controls.

Documented time point: patch test 1, 2 weeks after DPC sensitization. Noted treatment: therapeutic diphenylcyclopropenone sensitization with weekly scalp DPC. Total RNA was extracted from unfractionated whole blood. The CDR3 runs 15 residues. V shed 6 bases and J 5 bases; nucleotides not matched to a gene: 13. This sample comprised whole blood, obtained in connection with sensitization to the hapten diphenylcyclopropenone (DPC). The receptor was isolated from a woman aged 25 to 45 with alopecia areata. Some clones in this sample may be carry-over from other donors' samples. The chain carries TRBV12-3 or TRBV12-4 and TRBJ2-7; 7 nucleotides align to TRBD1. The CDR3 sequence: CASSPDRVVLHEQYF. CDR3 sequence (DNA): TGTGCCAGCAGCCCCGACAGGGTGGTTCTCCACGAGCAGTACTTC.